This T cell receptor (beta chain) was recovered during a study of human T cells and chemical hapten exposure. This clonotype was found a few times. Each CDR3 protein gets one entry after TCRdb re-called the RACE reads with MiXCR. The sample shows about 380,000 distinct CDR3 sequences, approximately 5.1% of them seen only once. Per the germline V gene, CDR1 is SEHNR and CDR2 is FQNEAQ (reference sequence). This CDR3 comprises 10 residues. V lost 7 bases and J lost 6, with 6 bases in between. Documented time point: pre-sensitization, week 0. Treatment meaning: therapeutic diphenylcyclopropenone sensitization with weekly scalp DPC.

The receptor's source is a woman aged 50 to 60 with alopecia areata. Some clones in this sample may be carry-over from other donors' samples. Sequenced material: whole blood, taken in connection with sensitization to the hapten diphenylcyclopropenone (DPC). The chain links TRBV7-9 to TRBJ1-2, with D tentatively TRBD1 (5 bases). In nucleotides, the CDR3 is TGTGCCAGCACGGGGGATGGCTACACCTTC. It specifies CASTGDGYTF.